The next 17 T cell receptor beta chains were all read from a single sample in a study of T cells in Graves' hyperthyroidism and ophthalmopathy (dated by TCRdb to between 2019 and 2020). Library prep was done by multiplex PCR. The instrument was an Illumina HiSeq 2000. The TCR beta CDR3 regions were amplified from RNA transcripts. A first-round RT-PCR of the TCR CDR3 used the HTBI primer set with the Qiagen OneStep RT-PCR kit. TCRdb passed the public sequencing reads through fastp at Q25 and MiXCR, retaining productive beta sequences. Each record represents a unique CDR3 protein, reported with the most common genes and DNA among its rows. A total of around 580,000 distinct CDR3 sequences appear in this sample, 46% of them only once. About 8.3% of the sample rests with the top ten. Specimen: peripheral blood or thyroid tissue (not recorded which). These receptors all come from a woman under 30 with Graves' hyperthyroidism.

The rearrangement uses TRBV12-3 or TRBV12-4 and TRBJ1-2, with a possible D match to TRBD1 (6 bases). The CDR3 contains 13 residues. V lost 8 bases, J lost 7 bases, and 17 bases lay in between. The CDR3: CASAPGGRGGYTF. DNA for the CDR3: TGTGCCAGCGCGCCGGGGGGCAGAGGTGGCTACACCTTC.

The chain employs TRBV24-1 and TRBJ1-2; no firm D call. The CDR3 spans 11 residues. Per germline, CDR1 KGHDR and CDR2 SFDVKD. V lost 4 bases, J lost 10 bases, and 9 bases lay in between. The CDR3 region has the DNA TGTGCCACCAGTGACCCCATTGCCTACACCTTC. Protein: CATSDPIAYTF.

This clonotype has ten or more counts. The CDR3 sequence: CASSPSGALGETQYF. DNA of the CDR3: TGTGCCAGCAGCCCATCTGGGGCGTTGGGGGAGACCCAGTACTTC. This sequence joins TRBV7-9 and TRBJ2-5, with D possibly TRBD1 on 5 matching bases. The CDR3 runs 15 residues. V lost 5 bases and J 5 bases, leaving 18 bases between the germline ends. Germline V gene sequence: CDR1 SEHNR, CDR2 FQNEAQ (reference sequence).

In its sample, this clonotype was seen many times. V and J are TRBV5-1 and TRBJ2-5; tentative D call: TRBD1 (6 bases). There are 14 residues in the CDR3. V was clipped by 4 bases and J by 1 base, with 11 bases between them. Germline V lookup: CDR1 SGHRS, CDR2 YFSETQ. CDR3 loop: CASSDDRTQETQYF. The CDR3 DNA follows: TGCGCCAGCAGCGACGACAGGACCCAAGAGACCCAGTACTTC.

This clonotype was seen ten or more times. The gene calls are TRBV4-2 and TRBJ2-2, with D possibly TRBD2 on 6 matching bases. V shed 1 base and J shed 7 bases, with 13 bases lying between them. This CDR3 spans 15 amino acids. CDR1 and CDR2 from the germline V gene are LGHNA and YNFKEQ. The CDR3 protein is CASSQGERENGELFF. In DNA form, the CDR3 reads TGTGCCAGCAGCCAAGGGGAACGGGAGAACGGGGAGCTGTTTTTT.

This clonotype was seen at least ten times. This chain uses TRBV6-5 with TRBJ2-2, with unresolved D. CDR1 and CDR2 from the germline V gene are MNHEY and SVGAGI. The CDR3 spans 15 residues. V gave up 5 bases and J gave up 4 bases, with 14 bases separating them. The CDR3 here is CASSLLGRGTGELFF. CDR3 DNA: TGTGCCAGCAGTCTGCTAGGGCGTGGCACCGGGGAGCTGTTTTTT.

Written as DNA, the CDR3 is TGTGCCAGCAGCATAGGACAGGGAAACACCATATATTTT. Translated: CASSIGQGNTIYF. The genes are TRBV7-2 and TRBJ1-3, with D perhaps TRBD1 (6 bases). Trimming cost V 5 bases and J 4 bases, with 9 bases left between them. The CDR3 spans 13 residues. Germline lookup yields CDR1 SGHTA and CDR2 FQGNSA.

The chain carries TRBV29-1 and TRBJ2-3, with D possibly being TRBD1 or TRBD2 (6 bases each). The V end was cut by 3 bases, the J end by 4 bases, with 26 bases between. Germline lookup yields CDR1 SQVTM and CDR2 ANQGSEA. This CDR3 comprises 18 residues. CDR3 residues: CSVDHRGRRTRSADTQYF. As DNA, the CDR3 is TGCAGCGTTGACCATCGGGGGCGGAGAACTCGATCCGCAGATACGCAGTATTTT.

The chain joins TRBV29-1 to TRBJ1-1, with D uncertain. Germline CDR1 is SQVTM and CDR2 is ANQGSEA. Trimming removed 7 bases from V and 1 base from J, with 10 bases in between. CDR3 length: 12 residues. In DNA, the CDR3 is TGCAGCGCGGCTTGGACGAACACTGAAGCTTTCTTT. Its translation: CSAAWTNTEAFF.

This clonotype was counted ten times or more. Here the CDR3 reads CASSLNNRGYSPLHF. For the CDR3, the DNA is TGTGCCAGCAGCTTGAATAACAGGGGGTATTCACCCCTCCACTTT. This chain links TRBV5-8 with TRBJ1-6, with 8 positions matching TRBD1. The CDR3 totals 15 residues. The germline V gene has CDR1 SGHTS and CDR2 YDEGEE. V lost 1 base to trimming and J lost 8 bases; unmatched junction nucleotides: 5.

Concerning this clonotype itself: The junction and the germline gene differ at one end; a read error may be behind it. The V call is TRBV10-3, the J call TRBJ1-6; D gene unclear. CDR3 size: 13 residues. Germline values: CDR1 ENHRY, CDR2 SYGVKD. CDR3 sequence (DNA): TGTACCATCAGTGAGTCTGGTAATTCACCTCTCCACTTT. It translates to CTISESGNSPLHF.

The CDR3 spells CATSPTGSLSGANVLTF. The CDR3 DNA is TGTGCCACCAGCCCGACAGGTTCCCTCTCTGGGGCCAACGTCCTGACTTTC. The J gene is TRBJ2-6, the V gene TRBV10-3, with D possibly TRBD1 on 6 matching bases. The CDR3 length is 17 residues. Trimming stripped 10 bases from V and 0 bases from J, with 19 bases between. CDR1 is ENHRY and CDR2 is SYGVKD in the germline V gene.

This clonotype was counted many times. The V and J genes are TRBV19 and TRBJ1-5; 8 nucleotides match TRBD1. V shed 5 bases, J shed 5 bases, and the junction held 5 bases outside the gene matches. Germline CDR1 is LNHDA and CDR2 is SQIVND (reference sequence). CDR3 length: 14 residues. The CDR3 protein is CASSPTGVYQPQHF. The CDR3 DNA is TGTGCCAGTAGTCCGACAGGGGTATATCAGCCCCAGCATTTT.

The rearrangement links TRBV5-1 to TRBJ1-5; 7 bases line up with TRBD1. The CDR3 has 16 amino acids. Germline CDR1 reads SGHRS; CDR2 reads YFSETQ. The V and J ends lost 0 bases and 2 bases, in that order; junction bases with no gene match: 5. Here the CDR3 DNA reads TGCGCCAGCAGCTTGGGGATTACAGGGGGCAATCAGCCCCAGCATTTT. Protein: CASSLGITGGNQPQHF.

The J gene is TRBJ1-4, the V gene TRBV12-3 or TRBV12-4; the match to TRBD1 covers 10 bases. The CDR3 is made up of 14 amino acids. V shed 7 bases, J shed 8 bases, and the junction held 7 bases outside the gene matches. The CDR3 loop is CASNGDRGPEKLFF. The CDR3 nucleotides are TGTGCCAGCAACGGAGACAGGGGGCCCGAAAAACTGTTTTTT.

The chain is built from TRBV7-9 and TRBJ2-3; a possible D gene is TRBD1 (6 bases). The germline V and J ends were trimmed by 3 bases and 4 bases, with 14 bases remaining between them. The CDR3 contains 15 residues. Germline CDR1 is SEHNR and CDR2 is FQNEAQ (reference sequence). The CDR3 loop reads CASSFGAGVADTQYF. CDR3 nucleotides: TGTGCCAGCAGCTTTGGAGCAGGGGTTGCAGATACGCAGTATTTT.

This chain connects TRBV29-1 to TRBJ2-7; perhaps TRBD2 as D (6 bases). V was clipped by 3 bases and J by 2 bases, with 26 bases between them. Germline assignment: CDR1 SQVTM and CDR2 ANQGSEA. This CDR3 is 18 amino acids long. CDR3 protein: CSVEGTTDLTGGTYEQYF. The CDR3, as DNA: TGCAGCGTTGAGGGAACGACAGATTTAACAGGAGGGACCTACGAGCAGTACTTC.